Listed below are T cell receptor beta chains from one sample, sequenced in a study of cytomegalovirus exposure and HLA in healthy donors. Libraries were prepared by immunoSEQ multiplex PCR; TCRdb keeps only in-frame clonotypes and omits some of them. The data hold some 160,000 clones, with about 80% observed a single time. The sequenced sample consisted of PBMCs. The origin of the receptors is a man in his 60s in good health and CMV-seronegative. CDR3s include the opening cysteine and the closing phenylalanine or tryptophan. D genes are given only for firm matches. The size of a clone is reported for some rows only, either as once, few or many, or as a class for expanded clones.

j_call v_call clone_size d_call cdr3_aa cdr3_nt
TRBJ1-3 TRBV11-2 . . CASSFTPRQTGNTIYF TGTGCCAGCAGCTTCACACCACGACAGACTGGAAACACCATATATTTT
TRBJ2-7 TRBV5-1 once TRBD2 CASSSLAGVSHEQYF TGCGCCAGCAGCTCGCTAGCGGGAGTAAGCCACGAGCAGTACTTC
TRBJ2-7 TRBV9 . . CASSVGPGLAAGSDEQYF TGTGCCAGCAGCGTAGGGCCGGGGTTGGCCGCGGGGTCGGACGAGCAGTACTTC
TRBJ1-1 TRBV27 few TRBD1 CASTGQRNTEAFF TGTGCCAGCACGGGACAGAGGAACACTGAAGCTTTCTTT
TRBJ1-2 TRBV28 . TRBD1 CASSPGTGLGYTF TGTGCCAGCAGTCCCGGGACAGGGCTCGGCTACACCTTC
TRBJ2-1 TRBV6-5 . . CASSYIRRERYEQFF TGTGCCAGCAGTTACATACGGAGGGAGCGGTATGAGCAGTTCTTC
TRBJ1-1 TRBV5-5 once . CASSSGALLGTEAFF TGTGCCAGCTCCTCAGGGGCGCTGCTGGGCACCGAAGCTTTCTTT
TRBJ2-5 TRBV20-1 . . CSARRETQYF TGCAGTGCTAGGCGGGAGACCCAGTACTTC
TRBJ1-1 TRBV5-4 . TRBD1 CANRVGGQLNTEAFF TGTGCCAACAGGGTGGGGGGACAGTTGAACACTGAAGCTTTCTTT
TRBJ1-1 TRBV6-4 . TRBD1 CASSRTGGFTEAFF TGTGCCAGCAGTAGGACAGGGGGCTTTACTGAAGCTTTCTTT
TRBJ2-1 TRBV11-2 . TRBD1 CASSRTGQGFRNEQFF TGTGCCAGCAGCCGCACGGGACAGGGATTTCGGAATGAGCAGTTCTTC
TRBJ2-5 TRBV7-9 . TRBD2 CASSLPFGLEETQYF TGTGCCAGCAGCTTACCCTTTGGACTAGAGGAGACCCAGTACTTC